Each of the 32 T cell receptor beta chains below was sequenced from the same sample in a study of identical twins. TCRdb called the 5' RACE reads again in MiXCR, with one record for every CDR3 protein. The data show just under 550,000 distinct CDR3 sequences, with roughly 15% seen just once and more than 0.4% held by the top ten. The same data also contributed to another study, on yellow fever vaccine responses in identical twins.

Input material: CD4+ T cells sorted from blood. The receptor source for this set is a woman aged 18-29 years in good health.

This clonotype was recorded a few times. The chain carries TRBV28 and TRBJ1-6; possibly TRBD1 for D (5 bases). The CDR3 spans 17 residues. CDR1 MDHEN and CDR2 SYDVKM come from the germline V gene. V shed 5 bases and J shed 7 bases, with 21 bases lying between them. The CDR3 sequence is CASSGDGTLVLNSPLHF. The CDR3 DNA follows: TGTGCCAGCAGTGGAGACGGGACTTTGGTATTGAATTCACCCCTCCACTTT.

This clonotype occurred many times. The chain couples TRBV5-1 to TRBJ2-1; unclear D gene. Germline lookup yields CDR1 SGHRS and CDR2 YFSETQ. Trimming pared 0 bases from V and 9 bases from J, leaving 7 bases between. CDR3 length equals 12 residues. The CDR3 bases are TGCGCCAGCAGCTTGGGGAGTCCTGAGCAGTTCTTC. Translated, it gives CASSLGSPEQFF.

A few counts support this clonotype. The CDR3 DNA is TGTGCCAGCACAGCCTCGGGGTTTTCGTATTTT. Its translation is CASTASGFSYF. The chain joins TRBV6-1 to TRBJ2-3, with D tentatively TRBD2 (5 bases). V lost 7 bases to trimming and J lost 14 bases, with 16 bases between them. The CDR3 length is 11 residues. CDR1 and CDR2 from the germline V gene are MNHNS and SASEGT.

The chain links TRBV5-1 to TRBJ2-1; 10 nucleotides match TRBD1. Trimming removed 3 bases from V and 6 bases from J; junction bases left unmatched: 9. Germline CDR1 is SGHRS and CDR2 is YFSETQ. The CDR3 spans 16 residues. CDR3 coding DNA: TGCGCCAGCAGCTGGAGGGACAGGGGCATGGTCAATGAGCAGTTCTTC. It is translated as CASSWRDRGMVNEQFF.

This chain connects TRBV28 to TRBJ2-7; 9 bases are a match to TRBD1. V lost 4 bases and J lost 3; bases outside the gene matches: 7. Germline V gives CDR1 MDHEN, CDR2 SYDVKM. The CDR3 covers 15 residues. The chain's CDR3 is CASSSPGTGIYEQYF. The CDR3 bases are TGTGCCAGCAGTTCCCCCGGGACAGGGATCTACGAGCAGTACTTC.

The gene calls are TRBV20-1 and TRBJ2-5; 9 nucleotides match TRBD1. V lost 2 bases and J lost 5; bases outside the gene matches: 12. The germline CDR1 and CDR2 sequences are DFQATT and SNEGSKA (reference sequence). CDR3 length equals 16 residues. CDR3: CSARRQGETGVETQYF. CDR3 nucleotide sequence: TGCAGTGCTAGAAGACAGGGGGAGACAGGGGTGGAGACCCAGTACTTC.

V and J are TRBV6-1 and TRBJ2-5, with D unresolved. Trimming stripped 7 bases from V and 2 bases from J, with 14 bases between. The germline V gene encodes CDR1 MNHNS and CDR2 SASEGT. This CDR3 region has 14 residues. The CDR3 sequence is CASTHSFTQETQYF. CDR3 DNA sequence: TGTGCCAGCACCCACTCCTTTACGCAAGAGACCCAGTACTTC.

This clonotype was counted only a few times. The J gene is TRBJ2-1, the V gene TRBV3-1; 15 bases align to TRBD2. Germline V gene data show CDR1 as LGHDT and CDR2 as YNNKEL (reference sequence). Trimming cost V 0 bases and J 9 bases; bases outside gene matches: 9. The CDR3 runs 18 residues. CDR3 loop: CASSQDRGTSGRIAEQFF. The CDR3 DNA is TGTGCCAGCAGCCAAGATCGGGGGACTAGCGGGAGGATCGCTGAGCAGTTCTTC.

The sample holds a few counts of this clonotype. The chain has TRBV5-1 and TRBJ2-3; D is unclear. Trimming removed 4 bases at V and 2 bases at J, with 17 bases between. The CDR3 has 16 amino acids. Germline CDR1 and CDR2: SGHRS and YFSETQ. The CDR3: CASSPQFAAFTDTQYF. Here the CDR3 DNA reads TGCGCCAGCAGCCCCCAGTTTGCGGCATTCACAGATACGCAGTATTTT.

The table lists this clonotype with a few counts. The CDR3 spells CASSEGRDRGYEQYF. The CDR3 nucleotides are TGTGCCAGCAGTGAAGGTCGAGACAGGGGGTACGAGCAGTACTTC. V and J are TRBV6-1 and TRBJ2-7, with 9 nucleotides matching TRBD1. Germline V lookup: CDR1 MNHNS, CDR2 SASEGT. V lost 1 base to trimming and J lost 4 bases; unmatched junction nucleotides: 5. This CDR3 has 15 residues.

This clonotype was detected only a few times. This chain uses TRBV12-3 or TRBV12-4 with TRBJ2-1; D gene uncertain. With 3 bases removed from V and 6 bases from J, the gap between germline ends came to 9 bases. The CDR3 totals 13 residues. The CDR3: CASSFDQPNEQFF. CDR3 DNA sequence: TGTGCCAGCAGTTTTGATCAGCCCAATGAGCAGTTCTTC.

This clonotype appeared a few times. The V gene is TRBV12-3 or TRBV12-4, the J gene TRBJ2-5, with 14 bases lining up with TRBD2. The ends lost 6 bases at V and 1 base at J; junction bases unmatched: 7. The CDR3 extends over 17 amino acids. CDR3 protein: CASRRLGTSGGQETQYF. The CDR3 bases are TGTGCCAGCAGGCGCCTCGGGACTAGCGGGGGCCAAGAGACCCAGTACTTC.

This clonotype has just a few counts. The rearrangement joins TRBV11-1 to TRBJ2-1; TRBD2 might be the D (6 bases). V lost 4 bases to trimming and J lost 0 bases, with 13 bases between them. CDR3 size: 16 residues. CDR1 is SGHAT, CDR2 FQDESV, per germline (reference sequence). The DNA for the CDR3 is TGTGCCAGCAGCTCGCCTGTGGGGGGCTCCTACAATGAGCAGTTCTTC. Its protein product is CASSSPVGGSYNEQFF. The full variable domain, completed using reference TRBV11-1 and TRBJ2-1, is EAEVAQSPRYKITEKSQAVAFWCDPISGHATLYWYRQILGQGPELLVQFQDESVVDDSQLPKDRFSAERLKGVDSTLKIQPAELGDSAMYLCASSSPVGGSYNEQFFGPGTRLTVL.

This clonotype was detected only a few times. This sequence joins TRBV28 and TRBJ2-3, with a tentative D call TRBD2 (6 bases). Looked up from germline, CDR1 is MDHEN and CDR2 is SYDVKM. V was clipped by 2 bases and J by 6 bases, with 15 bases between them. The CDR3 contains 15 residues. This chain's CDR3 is CASSLGGAPMDTQYF. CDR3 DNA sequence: TGTGCCAGCAGTTTAGGCGGGGCCCCTATGGATACGCAGTATTTT.

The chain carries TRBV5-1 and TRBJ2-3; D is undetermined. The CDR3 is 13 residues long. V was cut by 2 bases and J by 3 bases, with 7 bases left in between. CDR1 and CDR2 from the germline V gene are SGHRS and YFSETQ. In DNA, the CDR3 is TGCGCCAGCAGCTTCTCCGCGACAGATACGCAGTATTTT. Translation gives CASSFSATDTQYF.

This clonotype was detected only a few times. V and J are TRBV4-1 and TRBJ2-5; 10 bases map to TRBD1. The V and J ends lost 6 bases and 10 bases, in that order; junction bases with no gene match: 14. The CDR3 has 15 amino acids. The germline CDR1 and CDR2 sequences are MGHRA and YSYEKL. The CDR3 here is CASRPTGGPRRDQYF. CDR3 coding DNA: TGCGCCAGCAGACCGACAGGGGGCCCCCGAAGGGACCAGTACTTC.

The DNA of the CDR3 is TGTGCCAGCAGAAGGAGGGCCTCTGGCGAGCAGTACTTC. Translating it yields CASRRRASGEQYF. The rearrangement joins TRBV28 to TRBJ2-7, with D maybe TRBD2 (6 bases). CDR3 length: 13 residues. The germline V and J ends were trimmed by 6 bases and 6 bases, with 15 bases remaining between them. Germline CDR1 and CDR2: MDHEN and SYDVKM.

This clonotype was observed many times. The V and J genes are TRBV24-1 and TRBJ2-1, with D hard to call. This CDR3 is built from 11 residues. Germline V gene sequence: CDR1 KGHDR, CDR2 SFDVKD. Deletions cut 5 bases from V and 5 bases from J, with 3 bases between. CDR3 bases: TGTGCCACCAGTGGTGACAATGAGCAGTTCTTC. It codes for CATSGDNEQFF.

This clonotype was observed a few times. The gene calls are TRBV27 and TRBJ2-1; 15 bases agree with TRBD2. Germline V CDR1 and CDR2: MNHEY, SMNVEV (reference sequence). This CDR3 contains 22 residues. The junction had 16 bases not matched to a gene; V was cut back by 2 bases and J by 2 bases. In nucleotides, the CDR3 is TGTGCCAGCAGTTTAAAAGGGACTAGCGGGGGGACGTTTACTCTCACCTACAATGAGCAGTTCTTC. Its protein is CASSLKGTSGGTFTLTYNEQFF.

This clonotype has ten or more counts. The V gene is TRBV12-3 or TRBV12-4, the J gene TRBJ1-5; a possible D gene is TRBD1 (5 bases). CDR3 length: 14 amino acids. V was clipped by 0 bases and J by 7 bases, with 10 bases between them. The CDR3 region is CASSLAQRGQPQHF. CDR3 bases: TGTGCCAGCAGTTTAGCCCAACGGGGCCAGCCCCAGCATTTT.

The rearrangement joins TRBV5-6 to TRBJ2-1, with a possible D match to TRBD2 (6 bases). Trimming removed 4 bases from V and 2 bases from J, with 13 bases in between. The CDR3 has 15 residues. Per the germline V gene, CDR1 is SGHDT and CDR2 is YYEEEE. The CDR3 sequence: CASSPYREPYNEQFF. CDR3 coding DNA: TGTGCCAGCAGCCCCTACCGGGAGCCCTACAATGAGCAGTTCTTC.

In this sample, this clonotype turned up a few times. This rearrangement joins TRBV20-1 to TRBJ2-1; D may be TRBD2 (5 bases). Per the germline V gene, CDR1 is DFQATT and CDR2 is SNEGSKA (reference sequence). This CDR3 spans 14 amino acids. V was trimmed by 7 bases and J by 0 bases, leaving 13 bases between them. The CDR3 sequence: CSVGSPSSYNEQFF. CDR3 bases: TGCAGTGTTGGGAGCCCGAGCTCCTACAATGAGCAGTTCTTC.

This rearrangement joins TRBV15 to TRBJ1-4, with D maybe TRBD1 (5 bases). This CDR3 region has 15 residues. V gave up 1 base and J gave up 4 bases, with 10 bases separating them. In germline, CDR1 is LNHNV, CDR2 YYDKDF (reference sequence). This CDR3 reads CATSRGDLDNEKLFF. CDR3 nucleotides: TGTGCCACCAGCAGAGGGGACCTTGATAATGAAAAACTGTTTTTT.

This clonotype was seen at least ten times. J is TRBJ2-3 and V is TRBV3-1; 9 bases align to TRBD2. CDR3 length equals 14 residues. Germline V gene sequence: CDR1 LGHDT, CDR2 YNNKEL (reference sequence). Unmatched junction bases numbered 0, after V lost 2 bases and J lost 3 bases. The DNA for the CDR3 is TGTGCCAGCAGCCAACTAGCGGGGACAGATACGCAGTATTTT. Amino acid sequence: CASSQLAGTDTQYF.

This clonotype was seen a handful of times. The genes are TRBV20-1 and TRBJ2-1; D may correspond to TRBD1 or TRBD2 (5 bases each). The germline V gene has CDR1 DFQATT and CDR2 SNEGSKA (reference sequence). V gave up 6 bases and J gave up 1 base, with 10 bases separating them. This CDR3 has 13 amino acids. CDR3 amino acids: CSAGDRSYNEQFF. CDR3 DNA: TGCAGTGCAGGGGACCGATCCTACAATGAGCAGTTCTTC.

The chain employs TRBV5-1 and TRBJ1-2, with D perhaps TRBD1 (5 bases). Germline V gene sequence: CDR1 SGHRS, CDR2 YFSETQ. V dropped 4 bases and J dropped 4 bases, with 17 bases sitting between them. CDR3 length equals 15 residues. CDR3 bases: TGCGCCAGCAGCCCCTTGCAGGGCAGAGGCTATGGCTACACCTTC. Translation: CASSPLQGRGYGYTF.

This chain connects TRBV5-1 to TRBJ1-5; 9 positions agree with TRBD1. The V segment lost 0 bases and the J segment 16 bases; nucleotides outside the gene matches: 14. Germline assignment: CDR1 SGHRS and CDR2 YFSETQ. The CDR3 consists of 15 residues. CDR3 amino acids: CASSLDPGQGKAVHF. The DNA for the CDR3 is TGCGCCAGCAGCTTGGACCCGGGACAGGGAAAGGCCGTTCATTTT.

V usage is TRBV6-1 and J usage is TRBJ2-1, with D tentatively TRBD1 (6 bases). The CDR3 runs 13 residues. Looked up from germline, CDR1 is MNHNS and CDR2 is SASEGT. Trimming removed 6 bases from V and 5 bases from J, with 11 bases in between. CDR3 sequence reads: CASRKGQHNEQFF. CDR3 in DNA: TGTGCCAGCAGGAAAGGACAGCACAATGAGCAGTTCTTC.

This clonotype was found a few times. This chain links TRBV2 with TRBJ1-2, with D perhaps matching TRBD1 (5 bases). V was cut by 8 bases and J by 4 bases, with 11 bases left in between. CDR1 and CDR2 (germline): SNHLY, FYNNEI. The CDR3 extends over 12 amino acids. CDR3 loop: CASSTDLYGYTF. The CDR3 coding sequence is TGTGCCAGCTCGACAGACCTCTATGGCTACACCTTC.

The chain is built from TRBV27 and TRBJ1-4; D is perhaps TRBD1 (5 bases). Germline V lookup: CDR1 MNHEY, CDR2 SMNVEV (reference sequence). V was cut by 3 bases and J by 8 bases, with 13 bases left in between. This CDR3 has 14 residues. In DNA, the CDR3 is TGTGCCAGCAGTTTCTTGGGGACCGAAGAAAAACTGTTTTTT. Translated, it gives CASSFLGTEEKLFF. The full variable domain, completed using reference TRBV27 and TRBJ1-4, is EAQVTQNPRYLITVTGKKLTVTCSQNMNHEYMSWYRQDPGLGLRQIYYSMNVEVTDKGDVPEGYKVSRKEKRNFPLILESPSPNQTSLYFCASSFLGTEEKLFFGSGTQLSVL.

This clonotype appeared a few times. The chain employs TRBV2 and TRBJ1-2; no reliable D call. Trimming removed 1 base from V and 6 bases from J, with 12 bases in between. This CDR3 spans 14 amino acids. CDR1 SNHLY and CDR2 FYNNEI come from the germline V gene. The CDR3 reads CASSEEITMHGYTF. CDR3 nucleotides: TGTGCCAGCAGTGAAGAAATAACTATGCATGGCTACACCTTC.

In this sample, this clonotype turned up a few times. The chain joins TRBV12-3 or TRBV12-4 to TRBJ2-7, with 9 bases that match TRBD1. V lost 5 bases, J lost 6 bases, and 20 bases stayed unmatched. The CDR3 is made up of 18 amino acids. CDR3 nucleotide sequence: TGTGCCAGCAGTAGACTGCCGGGACAGGGTACTCTACGGGGCGAGCAGTACTTC. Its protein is CASSRLPGQGTLRGEQYF.